Following are 28 T cell receptor beta chains from one sample sequenced in a study of shared clonotypes between healthy human individuals. Repertoires were generated with immunoSEQ multiplex PCR, while TCRdb's copy carries only in-frame clones and drops some. The data show 2 million to 2.5 million clones, approximately 95% seen once. The sequenced material came from naive CD4+ T cells from PBMCs. Described subset: CD45RA+ positively selected. Every receptor here comes from a man younger than 35 in good health. Some clones in this sample may be carry-over from other donors' samples.

The chain carries TRBV5-6 and TRBJ2-1; no firm D call. Germline CDR1 and CDR2: SGHDT and YYEEEE. V lost 1 base and J lost 0, with 11 bases in between. This CDR3 has 16 amino acids. Here the CDR3 reads CASSLKPDASYNEQFF. DNA for the CDR3: TGTGCCAGCAGCTTGAAGCCCGACGCCTCCTACAATGAGCAGTTCTTC.

The chain uses TRBV19 and TRBJ1-1; D may be TRBD1 (5 bases). Trimming stripped 5 bases from V and 4 bases from J, with 11 bases between. Germline CDR1 is LNHDA and CDR2 is SQIVND (reference sequence). The CDR3 runs 13 residues. The CDR3 region has the DNA TGTGCCAGTAGTGGGGCCTGGAGCACTGAAGCTTTCTTT. It translates to CASSGAWSTEAFF.

The chain recombines TRBV2 with TRBJ1-2, with 12 bases aligning to TRBD1. The CDR3 runs to 15 residues. Looked up from germline, CDR1 is SNHLY and CDR2 is FYNNEI. The J segment lost 4 bases and the V segment lost 5 bases, leaving 5 bases of the junction unmatched. Written as DNA, the CDR3 is TGTGCCAGCAGTTTCGGGACAGGGGGCAGCTATGGCTACACCTTC. This sequence encodes CASSFGTGGSYGYTF.

The rearrangement uses TRBV5-1 and TRBJ2-7, with a weak D call TRBD1 (6 bases). This CDR3 is 14 amino acids long. The germline gives CDR1 SGHRS, CDR2 YFSETQ. Trimming pared 1 base from V and 6 bases from J, leaving 14 bases between. The CDR3 coding sequence is TGCGCCAGCAGCTTGAGCCAGGGGATGGTCGAGCAGTACTTC. Protein product: CASSLSQGMVEQYF.

Concerning this clone itself: Other DNA sequences from this sample encode an identical CDR3 as well. The chain joins TRBV5-1 to TRBJ2-1; D is unclear. The CDR3 is 13 residues long. Germline loops: CDR1 SGHRS, CDR2 YFSETQ. With 5 bases removed from V and 6 bases from J, the gap between germline ends came to 12 bases. DNA of the CDR3: TGCGCCAGCAGTCGAGAACCCTCCAATGAGCAGTTCTTC. It specifies CASSREPSNEQFF.

This chain uses TRBV7-9 with TRBJ2-7, with D possibly called TRBD1 or TRBD2 (5 bases each). The CDR3 is 13 amino acids. Germline loops: CDR1 SEHNR, CDR2 FQNEAQ (reference sequence). Trimming removed 5 bases from V and 4 bases from J, with 12 bases in between. This CDR3 is CASSPGTVYEQYF. CDR3 nucleotide sequence: TGTGCCAGCAGCCCCGGGACCGTTTACGAGCAGTACTTC.

V gene TRBV2 combines with J gene TRBJ2-7, with 7 bases matching TRBD1. J lost 5 bases, V lost 2 bases, and 9 bases had no gene match. Germline CDR1 SNHLY, CDR2 FYNNEI. CDR3 length equals 15 residues. The CDR3 is CASSERNRGRDEQYF. CDR3 DNA sequence: TGTGCCAGCAGTGAAAGGAACAGGGGTAGGGACGAGCAGTACTTC.

The gene calls are TRBV28 and TRBJ2-3; possible D gene TRBD2, 5 bases. The CDR3 runs 15 residues. Germline CDR1 reads MDHEN; CDR2 reads SYDVKM. V was shortened by 3 bases and J by 5 bases, with 15 bases between the two germline ends. The chain's CDR3 is CASSFEGPQIDTQYF. The CDR3 nucleotides are TGTGCCAGCAGTTTCGAGGGCCCTCAGATAGATACGCAGTATTTT.

Of note for this clone: The sample has other DNA sequences that encode this CDR3 too. The J gene is TRBJ2-5, the V gene TRBV9; 7 nucleotides agree with TRBD2. Germline CDR1 and CDR2: SGDLS and YYNGEE. The ends lost 0 bases at V and 4 bases at J; junction bases unmatched: 0. The CDR3 loop spans 13 amino acids. CDR3 nucleotide sequence: TGTGCCAGCAGCGTAGTAGCGGGAGAGACCCAGTACTTC. Protein product: CASSVVAGETQYF.

The chain has TRBV13 and TRBJ1-2; 7 bases fit TRBD1. V dropped 6 bases and J dropped 4; count of bases not matched to a gene: 17. This CDR3 region has 17 residues. Germline loops: CDR1 PRHDT, CDR2 FYEKMQ (reference sequence). In DNA, the CDR3 is TGTGCCAGCAGGCCGATCAGGACAGGAGCGTATGGCTATGGCTACACCTTC. Its translation is CASRPIRTGAYGYGYTF.

A single count supports this clone. V is TRBV7-8 and J is TRBJ2-3; D not certain. Trimming cost V 2 bases and J 0 bases, with 15 bases left between them. The CDR3 is 17 residues long. Germline values: CDR1 SGHVS, CDR2 FQNEAQ. The CDR3 sequence is CASSLPLGASSTDTQYF. The DNA for the CDR3 is TGTGCCAGCAGCTTACCTCTAGGCGCGTCTAGCACAGATACGCAGTATTTT.

The chain uses TRBV10-3 and TRBJ1-2, with 8 positions matching TRBD1. Germline assignment: CDR1 ENHRY and CDR2 SYGVKD. This CDR3 has 15 residues. After removal of 6 bases from V and 4 bases from J, the junction contained 10 bases not matched to a gene. Here the CDR3 reads CAIRLRTGPPYGYTF. The CDR3 region has the DNA TGTGCCATCAGGCTCAGGACAGGGCCCCCCTATGGCTACACCTTC.

The rearrangement joins TRBV28 to TRBJ1-1; D remains unclear. CDR1 and CDR2 from the germline V gene are MDHEN and SYDVKM. V lost 2 bases, J lost 0 bases, and 7 bases lay in between. The length of the CDR3 is 14 residues. The CDR3 spells CASSLVAMNTEAFF. In nucleotides, the CDR3 is TGTGCCAGCAGTTTAGTCGCGATGAACACTGAAGCTTTCTTT.

The sample holds one count of this clone. The chain joins TRBV7-2 to TRBJ1-5, with TRBD1 matching 9 bases. Germline loops: CDR1 SGHTA, CDR2 FQGNSA. The CDR3 extends over 17 amino acids. The V and J ends lost 1 base and 7 bases, in that order; junction bases with no gene match: 11. CDR3 region: CASSLVGTGKGSQPQHF. CDR3 nucleotides: TGTGCCAGCAGCTTAGTTGGGACAGGGAAGGGTAGCCAGCCCCAGCATTTT.

The rearrangement links TRBV21-1 to TRBJ2-5. TRBV21-1 is labeled a pseudogene. This CDR3 comprises 14 residues. CDR3 loop: CASSTRTVRETQYF. In DNA, the CDR3 is TGTGCCAGCAGCACGCGGACGGTCCGAGAGACCCAGTACTTC.

The chain couples TRBV7-8 to TRBJ2-7; TRBD2 agrees at 11 bases. With 4 bases clipped from V and 6 bases from J, the junction kept 8 bases outside the gene matches. CDR1 SGHVS and CDR2 FQNEAQ come from the germline V gene. This CDR3 contains 15 residues. CDR3 nucleotide sequence: TGTGCCAGCAGCTCCTTAGCGGGAGGGCCCGGCGAGCAGTACTTC. The encoded protein is CASSSLAGGPGEQYF.

A word on this clone: In the same sample, other DNA sequences code for this CDR3. The genes are TRBV5-1 and TRBJ2-1; TRBD2 agrees at 9 bases. The CDR3 totals 16 residues. Germline V lookup: CDR1 SGHRS, CDR2 YFSETQ. V lost 0 bases, J lost 2 bases, and 3 bases stayed unmatched. This CDR3 reads CASSLGGRGTYNEQFF. In nucleotides, the CDR3 is TGCGCCAGCAGCTTGGGCGGGAGGGGAACCTACAATGAGCAGTTCTTC.

The chain combines TRBV7-2 with TRBJ2-7, with a tentative D call TRBD1 (6 bases). This CDR3 is built from 15 residues. The germline gives CDR1 SGHTA, CDR2 FQGNSA. V lost 5 bases and J 2 bases, leaving 16 bases between the germline ends. The CDR3 region is CASSPHADRAYEQYF. In DNA, the CDR3 is TGTGCCAGCAGCCCCCATGCGGACAGAGCCTACGAGCAGTACTTC.

Written as DNA, the CDR3 is TGTGCCAGTAGTTTGGCACTGAGTAATCGAGCCAAAAACATTCAGTACTTC. It specifies CASSLALSNRAKNIQYF. V usage is TRBV19 and J usage is TRBJ2-4; D is ambiguous. Trimming stripped 5 bases from V and 0 bases from J, with 17 bases between. CDR1 and CDR2 from the germline V gene are LNHDA and SQIVND (reference sequence). The CDR3 length is 17 residues. Together with reference TRBV19 and TRBJ2-4, the CDR3 gives the full variable domain: DGGITQSPKYLFRKEGQNVTLSCEQNLNHDAMYWYRQDPGQGLRLIYYSQIVNDFQKGDIAEGYSVSREKKESFPLTVTSAQKNPTAFYLCASSLALSNRAKNIQYFGAGTRLSVL.

V usage is TRBV7-9 and J usage is TRBJ2-2; D remains ambiguous. The germline CDR1 and CDR2 sequences are SEHNR and FQNEAQ (reference sequence). The CDR3 is 14 residues long. Trimming removed 7 bases from V and 4 bases from J, with 13 bases in between. CDR3 DNA sequence: TGTGCCAGCACCTTGGGGATGGGCACCGGGGAGCTGTTTTTT. This encodes CASTLGMGTGELFF.

The chain recombines TRBV7-3 with TRBJ2-1, with 7 positions matching TRBD2. V was pared by 4 bases and J by 7 bases, with 13 bases of the junction left unmatched. CDR1 is SGHTA and CDR2 is FQGTGA in the germline V gene. The length of the CDR3 is 16 residues. As DNA, the CDR3 is TGTGCCAGCAGCTCCGCTGGCGGGAGTATTGGGAATGAGCAGTTCTTC. Translated: CASSSAGGSIGNEQFF.

The V call is TRBV4-2, the J call TRBJ2-3; TRBD2 aligns across 8 bases. The V segment lost 4 bases and the J segment 0 bases; nucleotides outside the gene matches: 6. CDR3 length: 16 amino acids. The germline V gene encodes CDR1 LGHNA and CDR2 YNFKEQ. The CDR3 region is CASSPLSSGSTDTQYF. The CDR3 DNA follows: TGTGCCAGCAGCCCCTTATCTAGCGGGAGCACAGATACGCAGTATTTT.

This sequence joins TRBV5-1 and TRBJ2-7; D is perhaps TRBD2 (5 bases). Trimming cost V 0 bases and J 5 bases, with 9 bases left between them. Germline CDR1 and CDR2: SGHRS and YFSETQ. The CDR3 extends over 13 amino acids. CDR3 region: CASSLVGRHEQYF. CDR3 DNA: TGCGCCAGCAGCTTGGTTGGGAGACACGAGCAGTACTTC.

The J gene is TRBJ2-1, the V gene TRBV5-4; 12 bases align to TRBD2. There are 18 residues in the CDR3. V was pared by 0 bases and J by 2 bases, with 6 bases of the junction left unmatched. Germline V gene data show CDR1 as SGHNT and CDR2 as YYREEE (reference sequence). In DNA, the CDR3 is TGTGCCAGCAGCTTGGCCGGGACTAGCGGGCGCGCCTACAATGAGCAGTTCTTC. As protein: CASSLAGTSGRAYNEQFF.

CDR3 nucleotides: TGCGCCAGCAGCTTGGTAGGACACATTCAGTACTTC. It translates to CASSLVGHIQYF. The chain couples TRBV5-1 to TRBJ2-4; no definite D call. The CDR3 is 12 amino acids. Germline loops: CDR1 SGHRS, CDR2 YFSETQ. V dropped 0 bases and J dropped 8 bases, with 6 bases sitting between them. The full variable domain, its missing parts supplied by reference TRBV5-1 and TRBJ2-4, is KAGVTQTPRYLIKTRGQQVTLSCSPISGHRSVSWYQQTPGQGLQFLFEYFSETQRNKGNFPGRFSGRQFSNSRSEMNVSTLELGDSALYLCASSLVGHIQYFGAGTRLSVL.

Comments on this clone: Other DNA sequences within the sample encode an identical CDR3. The chain carries TRBV15 and TRBJ1-2; D possibly corresponds to TRBD1 (5 bases). The CDR3 sequence is 14 residues long. Trimming took off 3 bases at V and 4 bases at J, with 12 bases between the two ends. The germline gives CDR1 LNHNV, CDR2 YYDKDF (reference sequence). In nucleotides, the CDR3 is TGTGCCACCAGCAGTGGGGGAGGGGTCTATGGCTACACCTTC. Amino acid sequence: CATSSGGGVYGYTF. Variable domain in full (rest from reference TRBV15 and TRBJ1-2): DAMVIQNPRYQVTQFGKPVTLSCSQTLNHNVMYWYQQKSSQAPKLLFHYYDKDFNNEADTPDNFQSRRPNTSFCFLDIRSPGLGDTAMYLCATSSGGGVYGYTFGSGTRLTVV.

The chain links TRBV7-3 to TRBJ2-7, with TRBD1 identical over 8 bases. Losses at the gene ends were 4 bases for V and 2 bases for J; bases not matched to a gene: 4. The CDR3 spans 14 residues. Germline CDR1 SGHTA, CDR2 FQGTGA. The CDR3 is CASSSSGGAYEQYF. The CDR3 coding sequence is TGTGCCAGCAGCTCCTCAGGGGGCGCCTACGAGCAGTACTTC. Combining the CDR3 with reference TRBV7-3 and TRBJ2-7 gives the whole variable domain GAGVSQTPSNKVTEKGKYVELRCDPISGHTALYWYRQSLGQGPEFLIYFQGTGAADDSGLPNDRFFAVRPEGSVSTLKIQRTERGDSAVYLCASSSSGGAYEQYFGPGTRLTVT.

The rearrangement uses TRBV7-9 and TRBJ2-3; TRBD1 is a possible D gene (6 bases). The CDR3 consists of 14 residues. Germline loops: CDR1 SEHNR, CDR2 FQNEAQ (reference sequence). V dropped 4 bases and J dropped 6 bases, with 14 bases sitting between them. CDR3 protein: CASSYDGTWDTQYF. The CDR3 DNA reads as TGTGCCAGCAGCTACGACGGGACATGGGATACGCAGTATTTT.